This is a list of T cell receptor beta chains from one sample in a study of T cells in Graves' hyperthyroidism and ophthalmopathy. TCRdb independently ran MiXCR on the multiplex PCR reads; one entry per CDR3 protein. The table lists about 620,000 distinct CDR3 sequences, roughly 16% of them singletons. The sequenced sample was blood. The source is a woman between 25 and 40 years old with Graves' hyperthyroidism. The CDR3 runs from the conserved cysteine through the conserved F or W. A D gene is named only where the DNA matches it firmly. Clone size appears in some rows only: once, few, many, or a class for an expanded clone.

j_gene,abundance,d_gene,v_gene,CDR3nt,CDR3aa
TRBJ1-2,many,NA,TRBV2,TGTGCCAGCAGGAAAGACATTTCGGAGGGTGGCTACACCTTC,CASRKDISEGGYTF
TRBJ2-7,many,TRBD1,TRBV9,TGTGCCAGCAGCGTGGACAGGGGCGAGCAGTACTTC,CASSVDRGEQYF
TRBJ1-6,NA,NA,TRBV7-2,TGTGCCAGCAGCCCCCAAGGATGGACTGCCAGCTCCTATAATTCACCCCTCCACTTT,CASSPQGWTASSYNSPLHF
TRBJ2-1,NA,NA,TRBV6-1,TGTGCCAGCAGTGCCCGGGCGGGACCTGAGCAGTTCTTC,CASSARAGPEQFF
TRBJ1-2,many,NA,TRBV19,TGTGCCAGTAGTATAACGGAGGGGATCTATGGCTACACCTTC,CASSITEGIYGYTF
TRBJ1-1,NA,NA,TRBV28,TGTGCCAGCAGTAGCAACAGGGCCCCTCTTGAAGCTTTCTTT,CASSSNRAPLEAFF
TRBJ1-2,few,TRBD1,TRBV4-3,TGCGCCAGCAGCCAAGGTCCGGGGACAGACGCTAACTATGGCTACACCTTC,CASSQGPGTDANYGYTF
TRBJ2-7,many,NA,TRBV7-2,TGTGCCAGCACGGGTACGGGGGAGCAGTACTTC,CASTGTGEQYF
TRBJ1-1,NA,TRBD1,TRBV4-1,TGCGCCAGCAGCCAAGAGGAGGGGGCCACTGAAGCTTTCTTT,CASSQEEGATEAFF
TRBJ2-7,NA,NA,TRBV6-2/TRBV6-3,TGTGCCAGCAGCGGGACTTCGTACTCCTACGAGCGGTACTTC,CASSGTSYSYERYF
TRBJ2-7,many,TRBD1,TRBV28,TGTGCCAGCAGCCAATCAGGGGGCGGATACGAGCAGTACTTC,CASSQSGGGYEQYF
TRBJ2-1,many,NA,TRBV6-2/TRBV6-3,TGTGCCAGCAGTTACACCCGGGGCTCCTACAATGAGCAGTTCTTC,CASSYTRGSYNEQFF
TRBJ2-3,many,NA,TRBV6-1,TGTGCCAGCAGTTTTAGCGGCGGACTTCGGGCAAGCACAGATACGCAGTATTTT,CASSFSGGLRASTDTQYF
TRBJ2-5,many,NA,TRBV12-3/TRBV12-4,TGTGCCAGCAGTACTCAGGGGTTTGTAGGGGTTGGGTACCAAGAGACCCAGTACTTC,CASSTQGFVGVGYQETQYF
TRBJ2-2,many,NA,TRBV6-1,TGTGCCAGCACCCGGGAACTCGGGACCGGGGAGCTGTTTTTT,CASTRELGTGELFF
TRBJ1-1,many,TRBD1,TRBV7-2,TGTGCCAGCAGCCCATATAGCAGGGGGCGCGGTGAAGCTTTCTTT,CASSPYSRGRGEAFF
TRBJ2-3,few,NA,TRBV19,TGTGCCAGTAGTATTCAGGCGGGAAGACTCACAGATACGCAGTATTTT,CASSIQAGRLTDTQYF
TRBJ2-3,few,NA,TRBV6-5,TGTGCCAGCAGTTACGGGCAGGGTGGAGATACGCAGTATTTT,CASSYGQGGDTQYF
TRBJ1-1,many,NA,TRBV20-1,TGCAGTGCTCGACGGGGGATGGACACTGAAGCTTTCTTT,CSARRGMDTEAFF
TRBJ1-2,NA,NA,TRBV6-1,TGTGCCAGCAGTGAATTGTTGAAGGTTGAGGATGGCTACACCTTC,CASSELLKVEDGYTF
TRBJ2-3,many,TRBD2,TRBV6-1,TGTGCCAGCAGTTACAGATTAGCGGGAGGGCCAACAGATACGCAGTATTTT,CASSYRLAGGPTDTQYF
TRBJ2-2,few,TRBD1,TRBV20-1,TGCAGTGCTAGTTCAACTCTTGGACAGGGGGCGAATCACGGGGAGCTGTTTTTT,CSASSTLGQGANHGELFF
TRBJ1-5,few,NA,TRBV7-9,TGTGCCAGCAGCTTAGGGGGAGTCCAGGGCAATCAGCCCCAGCATTTT,CASSLGGVQGNQPQHF
TRBJ2-1,few,TRBD1,TRBV14,TGTGCCAGCAGCCCCGGGACAGGGTATTTCTCCGAAATTCTTGAGCAGTTCTTC,CASSPGTGYFSEILEQFF
TRBJ1-5,many,NA,TRBV7-2,TGTGCCAGCAGCTTAGGATCAGGGAGGAATCAGCCCCAGCATTTT,CASSLGSGRNQPQHF
TRBJ2-2,few,NA,TRBV4-1,TGCGCCAGCAGCCAAGGGCAGGGTGTCGGGGAGCTGTTTTTT,CASSQGQGVGELFF
TRBJ2-3,many,TRBD1,TRBV11-2,TGTGCCAGCAGCTTAGGGACAGGGGACTTCACAGATACGCAGTATTTT,CASSLGTGDFTDTQYF
TRBJ2-1,many,NA,TRBV15,TGTGCCACCAGCAGAGCAGGGGTGGCCTACAATGAGCAGTTCTTC,CATSRAGVAYNEQFF
TRBJ2-1,many,TRBD2,TRBV7-2,TGTGCCAGCAGGACTAGCGGGGGCCATGAGCAGTTCTTC,CASRTSGGHEQFF